The clone carrying this T cell receptor (beta chain) has more than one count but fewer than ten. As every portion of the isolated RNA was reverse transcribed, the sequencing read expressed TCRB transcripts. Assay used: immunoSEQ multiplex PCR; TCRdb lists only in-frame clones, some missing. Of over 500,000 clones listed, around a sixth are singletons. This specimen belongs to a study of beta chain features in type 1 diabetes. Trimming cost V 1 base and J 2 bases, with 8 bases left between them. This CDR3 spans 14 amino acids. Germline values: CDR1 MNHNS, CDR2 SASEGT. The chain uses TRBV6-1 and TRBJ1-2; D is uncertain. Material for sequencing was naive CD4+ T cells from blood. The TCR was taken from a man between 18 and 35 years old in good health. The CDR3 loop reads CASSEGATNYGYTF. The CDR3 DNA follows: TGTGCCAGCAGTGAAGGCGCAACGAACTATGGCTACACCTTC.